The next 16 T cell receptor beta chains were all read from a single sample in a study of blood T cell repertoires in COVID-19. Libraries were prepared by immunoSEQ multiplex PCR; TCRdb keeps only in-frame clonotypes and omits some of them. The data show tens of thousands of clones, about 80% seen once. Input material: peripheral blood. These receptors were obtained from a man between 65 and 85 years old with acute or convalescent COVID-19.

J is TRBJ1-6 and V is TRBV7-9, with 9 bases aligning to TRBD1. Trimming removed 5 bases from V and 6 bases from J; junction bases left unmatched: 8. The CDR3 has 16 amino acids. Germline V gene lookup returns CDR1 SEHNR and CDR2 FQNEAQ (reference sequence). The CDR3: CASSPQTGGRNSPLHF. In DNA, the CDR3 is TGTGCCAGCAGCCCCCAGACAGGGGGACGTAATTCACCCCTCCACTTT. Full variable domain (missing parts from reference TRBV7-9 and TRBJ1-6): DTGVSQNPRHKITKRGQNVTFRCDPISEHNRLYWYRQTLGQGPEFLTYFQNEAQLEKSRLLSDRFSAERPKGSFSTLEIQRTEQGDSAMYLCASSPQTGGRNSPLHFGNGTRLTVT.

The chain combines TRBV5-1 with TRBJ2-2; D gene unclear. Germline values: CDR1 SGHRS, CDR2 YFSETQ. Trimming pared 4 bases from V and 0 bases from J, leaving 7 bases between. The CDR3 runs to 14 residues. The CDR3 loop reads CASSRHTNTGELFF. For the CDR3, the DNA is TGCGCCAGCAGCCGACATACGAACACCGGGGAGCTGTTTTTT.

In its sample, this clone was seen a few times. This sequence joins TRBV6-6 and TRBJ1-5; perhaps TRBD1 as D (5 bases). The V end lost 6 bases, the J end lost 2 bases, and 17 bases lay between the germline ends. Germline-derived CDR1 and CDR2 are MNHNY and SVGAGI (reference sequence). This CDR3 spans 16 amino acids. This CDR3 reads CASRKMGGERNQPQHF. CDR3 sequence (DNA): TGTGCCAGCAGGAAAATGGGAGGGGAGCGCAATCAGCCCCAGCATTTT.

The chain joins TRBV5-1 to TRBJ1-2; D uncertain. The CDR3 has 14 residues. V was shortened by 0 bases and J by 12 bases, with 18 bases between the two germline ends. Germline values: CDR1 SGHRS, CDR2 YFSETQ. The CDR3 here is CASSLEGSLGPHTF. The CDR3 nucleotides read TGCGCCAGCAGCTTGGAAGGGTCACTAGGCCCTCACACCTTC.

This chain links TRBV11-2 with TRBJ2-7; 8 bases map to TRBD1. The junction had 4 bases not matched to a gene; V was cut back by 1 base and J by 2 bases. The germline gives CDR1 SGHAT, CDR2 FQNNGV. The CDR3 contains 15 residues. The CDR3 sequence is CASSLGSGGTYEQYF. CDR3 DNA sequence: TGTGCCAGCAGCTTAGGGTCAGGGGGCACCTACGAGCAGTACTTC. Full variable domain (remainder filled in from reference TRBV11-2 and TRBJ2-7): EAGVAQSPRYKIIEKRQSVAFWCNPISGHATLYWYQQILGQGPKLLIQFQNNGVVDDSQLPKDRFSAERLKGVDSTLKIQPAKLEDSAVYLCASSLGSGGTYEQYFGPGTRLTVT.

V usage is TRBV5-6 and J usage is TRBJ2-7; tentative D call: TRBD1 (5 bases). CDR3 length equals 11 residues. V dropped 6 bases and J dropped 6 bases, with 10 bases sitting between them. The germline V gene encodes CDR1 SGHDT and CDR2 YYEEEE. CDR3 region: CASTLGPEQYF. DNA of the CDR3: TGTGCCAGCACCCTGGGGCCCGAGCAGTACTTC.

This chain connects TRBV18 to TRBJ1-6; tentatively, D is TRBD1 (5 bases). The germline V gene encodes CDR1 KGHSH and CDR2 LQKENI. The CDR3 has 15 residues. V lost 6 bases to trimming and J lost 6 bases, with 15 bases between them. CDR3 sequence reads: CASSPEQVLNSPLHF. DNA of the CDR3: TGTGCCAGCTCCCCGGAACAGGTCCTTAATTCACCCCTCCACTTT.

This clone came up a few times. J is TRBJ1-1 and V is TRBV27; perhaps TRBD1 as D (6 bases). The CDR3 consists of 15 residues. Germline V gives CDR1 MNHEY, CDR2 SMNVEV (reference sequence). V lost 6 bases and J 3 bases, leaving 17 bases between the germline ends. The DNA of the CDR3 is TGTGCCAGCAGAGGTGGGGGGGCGCGGGACACTGAAGCTTTCTTT. Protein: CASRGGGARDTEAFF.

This sequence joins TRBV2 and TRBJ1-2; 8 bases are shared with TRBD1. V lost 3 bases and J lost 8; bases outside the gene matches: 8. The length of the CDR3 is 14 residues. Germline V gene sequence: CDR1 SNHLY, CDR2 FYNNEI. The CDR3, as DNA: TGTGCCAGCAGTGACCGGGCAGGGGGCAGGGGCTACACCTTC. Its protein is CASSDRAGGRGYTF.

The rearrangement links TRBV7-9 to TRBJ1-6; 9 nucleotides line up with TRBD1. Germline-derived CDR1 and CDR2 are SEHNR and FQNEAQ (reference sequence). This CDR3 contains 14 residues. V lost 5 bases to trimming and J lost 10 bases; unmatched junction nucleotides: 6. The CDR3 sequence: CASSLGQGKSPLHF. CDR3 in DNA: TGTGCCAGCAGCCTGGGACAGGGAAAGTCACCCCTCCACTTT.

This clone was seen only once. The chain has TRBV5-5 and TRBJ1-1; the D is unclear. This CDR3 has 16 residues. V shed 4 bases and J shed 0 bases, with 16 bases lying between them. The germline V gene has CDR1 SGHKS and CDR2 YYEKEE (reference sequence). CDR3 region: CASSQFVMAMNTEAFF. In DNA, the CDR3 is TGTGCCAGCAGCCAGTTTGTCATGGCCATGAACACTGAAGCTTTCTTT.

About this clone: One end of the junction does not line up with germline, which may come from a read error. V is TRBV16 and J is TRBJ2-7; 10 bases align to TRBD2. Looked up from germline, CDR1 is KGHSY and CDR2 is FQNENV. This CDR3 spans 12 amino acids. CDR3: CASSQTTSGAFF. The CDR3 nucleotides read TGTGCCAGCAGCCAAACCACTAGCGGGGCTTTCTTC. The full variable domain, completed using reference TRBV16 and TRBJ2-7, is GEEVAQTPKHLVRGEGQKAKLYCAPIKGHSYVFWYQQVLKNEFKFLISFQNENVFDETGMPKERFSAKCLPNSPCSLEIQATKLEDSAVYFCASSQTTSGAFFGPGTRLTVT.

This clone was counted only a few times. This chain uses TRBV30 with TRBJ1-2, with D perhaps matching TRBD1 (5 bases). V was shortened by 4 bases and J by 1 base, with 22 bases between the two germline ends. Per germline, CDR1 GTSNPN and CDR2 SVGIG (reference sequence). There are 17 residues in the CDR3. CDR3 sequence (DNA): TGTGCCTGGAAAGGGGTTGAGGCAGCGTTAATTAACTATGGCTACACCTTC. It yields the protein CAWKGVEAALINYGYTF.

The chain has TRBV12-5 and TRBJ2-3, with D perhaps matching TRBD1 (7 bases). V was cut by 6 bases and J by 6 bases, with 22 bases left in between. Germline V gives CDR1 LGHNT, CDR2 FRNRAP. The CDR3 runs to 16 residues. The CDR3 nucleotides read TGTGCTAGTGGCAACTCCGTAAGCAGGGGGAGGGATACGCAGTATTTT. Translated, it gives CASGNSVSRGRDTQYF. The whole variable domain, filled in from reference TRBV12-5 and TRBJ2-3, reads DARVTQTPRHKVTEMGQEVTMRCQPILGHNTVFWYRQTMMQGLELLAYFRNRAPLDDSGMPKDRFSAEMPDATLATLKIQPSEPRDSAVYFCASGNSVSRGRDTQYFGPGTRLTVL.

The chain is built from TRBV4-1 and TRBJ2-7, with a tentative D call TRBD2 (6 bases). V lost 1 base, J lost 1 base, and 32 bases lay in between. The CDR3 has 22 residues. Looked up from germline, CDR1 is MGHRA and CDR2 is YSYEKL. CDR3 bases: TGCGCCAGCAGCCAAGGCCCGGGGGTCCCGGCGGGCTGGCGGGGTGTTTCCTACGAGCAGTACTTC. Translated: CASSQGPGVPAGWRGVSYEQYF.

The CDR3 loop is CASSGGQGRGYTF. The CDR3 nucleotides read TGTGCCAGCAGTGGGGGGCAGGGAAGGGGCTACACCTTC. V usage is TRBV25-1 and J usage is TRBJ1-2, with a tentative D call TRBD1 (6 bases). Per germline, CDR1 MGHDK and CDR2 SYGVNS. There are 13 residues in the CDR3. The V and J ends lost 4 bases and 8 bases respectively, with 14 bases between them.